This section outlines one T cell receptor beta chain sequence together with its context. Its antigen is currently not known. There are no base qualities to consult, and no much larger clone falls within one base. The data originate from a study of draining lymph node invasion in breast cancer (dated by TCRdb to 2018 to 2021). About the study as a whole: Nodal metastasis was diagnosed by histology and cytokeratin immunohistochemistry, and confirmation was obtained by EpCAM/CD45 flow cytometry. Matched non-invaded and tumor-invaded tumor-draining lymph nodes plus the primary tumor were contributed by each patient, with both Treg and Tconv subsets profiled. In a separate targeted assay, sorted memory regulatory T cells and memory conventional CD4 T cells were compared across breast cancer tissues by bulk TCR-beta CDR3 sequencing. The separate targeted TCR sequencing included lymph nodes from five patients, and primary tumors were also sequenced for three of those five patients.

For memory regulatory T cells, the sort was based on CD4+ CD45RA- CD25high cells. Each tumor-draining lymph node was classified as non-invaded if metastatic tumor cells were absent and as invaded if metastatic tumor cells were present. T cells were pre-enriched with a Miltenyi Pan T Cell isolation kit before staining and sorting. Immunohistochemistry for estrogen receptor, progesterone receptor, HER2 and Ki-67 was used to characterize primary tumors. Within a few hours after surgery, fresh surgical tissue was processed by cutting the tissue into small fragments. Tissue fragments were enzymatically digested with Liberase TL plus DNase for approximately 22 minutes and were then filtered through a 40-micrometer strainer. After DAPI live/dead staining, sorting was performed on a BD FACS Aria II with roughly 96-99% purity. Sorted cells were lysed in TCL buffer and RNA was purified with a Norgen Single Cell RNA purification kit including DNase treatment.

V is reduced by 5 bases and J by 1 base, leaving a spacing of 14 bases between them. The CDR3 has 15 amino acids, counting the end cysteine and phenylalanine. The kept DNA is CDR3 alone, 45 bases in frame from the first base. Preparation of the library involved bulk RNA-seq. Reads for this sample came from an Illumina HiSeq 2500. From the authors' description of their analysis: For the separate targeted TCR-seq dataset, MiXCR version 2.1.5 with default parameters extracted and quantified CDR3 sequences from raw reads. In the separate targeted TCR-seq dataset, TCR-beta clones were defined by the combination of V gene, J gene and CDR3 sequence. For the separate targeted TCR-seq dataset, clones with fewer than three counts were filtered out, after which only the 90% most strongly expressed clones in each sample were kept. For each tissue in the separate targeted TCR-seq dataset, Treg-Tconv overlap was calculated by dividing the number of shared clones by the total number of Treg clones and multiplying by 100. TCRdb handled the public reads itself, with Q25 trimming in fastp and clone calling in MiXCR, and kept productive beta chains. Every entry covers one CDR3 protein and lists the most common genes and DNA from its rows. TCRdb, rather than the study authors, made the V and J calls. Counted in this sample were a few thousand distinct CDR3 sequences; around 60% of them appeared once. Roughly 2.9% of the sample lies in the top ten.

What the study reported, not specific to this receptor: Some of the top 100 tumor clones were detected in invaded and non-invaded nodes, suggesting recirculation between tumor and draining nodes. In the targeted TCR-seq data, Tregs appeared more clonally expanded than Tconvs in all tissues, and both subsets were less diverse in tumor than lymph nodes. TCRs shared between Treg and Tconv subsets were regarded as suggestive, but not proof, of a common clonal origin. The data could not resolve whether Treg conversion took place in a given organ or whether converted Tregs recirculated between nodes and tumor. The tumor top-100 clone tracking analysis could be carried out in only a couple of patients. Roughly 12-22% of Treg TCRs were shared with Tconvs per tissue, interpreted as suggesting peripheral Treg induction.

Material: sorted memory Tregs from a lymph node. The meaning of the sample's cell subset or site label: CD45RA-negative sorted CD4+ T cells (memory Tconv or effector/memory Treg). The chain links TRBV12-3 or TRBV12-4 with TRBJ1-1, with a weak D call of TRBD1 (5 bases match). This sequence was found in a female donor with luminal breast cancer. CDR3 sequence: CASSPSGGGNTEAFF. The nucleotide sequence is TGTGCCAGCAGTCCCTCGGGGGGTGGGAACACTGAAGCTTTCTTT.